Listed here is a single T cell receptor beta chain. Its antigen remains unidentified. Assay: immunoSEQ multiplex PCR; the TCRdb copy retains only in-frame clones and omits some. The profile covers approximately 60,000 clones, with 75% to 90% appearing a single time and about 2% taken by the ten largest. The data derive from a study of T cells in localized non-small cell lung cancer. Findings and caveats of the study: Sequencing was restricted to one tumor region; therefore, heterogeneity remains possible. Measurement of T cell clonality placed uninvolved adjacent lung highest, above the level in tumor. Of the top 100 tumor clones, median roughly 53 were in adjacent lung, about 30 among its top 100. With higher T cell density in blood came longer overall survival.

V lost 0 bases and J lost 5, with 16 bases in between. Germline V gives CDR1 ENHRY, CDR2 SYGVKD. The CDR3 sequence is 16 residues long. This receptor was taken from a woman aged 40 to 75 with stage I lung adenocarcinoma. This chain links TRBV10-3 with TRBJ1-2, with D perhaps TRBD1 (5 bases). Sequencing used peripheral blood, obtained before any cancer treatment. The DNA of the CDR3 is TGTGCCATCAGTGAGTCTCGGGGTTCGGGGACTTATGGCTACACCTTC. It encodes CAISESRGSGTYGYTF.